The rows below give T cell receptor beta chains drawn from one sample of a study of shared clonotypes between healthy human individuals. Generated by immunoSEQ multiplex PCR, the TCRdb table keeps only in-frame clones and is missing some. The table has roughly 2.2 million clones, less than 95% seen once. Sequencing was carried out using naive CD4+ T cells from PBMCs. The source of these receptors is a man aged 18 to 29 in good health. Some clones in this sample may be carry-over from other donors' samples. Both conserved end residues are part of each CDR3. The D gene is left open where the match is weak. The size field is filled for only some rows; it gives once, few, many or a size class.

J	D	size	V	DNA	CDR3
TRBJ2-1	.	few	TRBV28	TGTGCCAGCAGGGGCCAGGGGGGCAATGAGCAGTTCTTC	CASRGQGGNEQFF
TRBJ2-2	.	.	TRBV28	TGTGCCAGCAGTTTATGGGGGGAAACCGGGGAGCTGTTTTTT	CASSLWGETGELFF
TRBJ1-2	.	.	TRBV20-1	TGCAGTGCTAGATATAGGGCTGGCTACACCTTC	CSARYRAGYTF
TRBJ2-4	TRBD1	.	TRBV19	TGTGCCAGTAGTACAGCACAGGGGGCGCTAAACATTCAGTACTTC	CASSTAQGALNIQYF
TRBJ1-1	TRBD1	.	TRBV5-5	TGTGCCAGCAGCCCAGCCCGGGACAGCGCGGAAGCTTTCTTT	CASSPARDSAEAFF
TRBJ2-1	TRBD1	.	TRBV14	TGTGCCAGCAGCCAAGTCACAGGGGTTTACAATGAGCAGTTCTTC	CASSQVTGVYNEQFF
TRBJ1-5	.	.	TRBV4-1	TGCGCCAGCAGCCAAGATTACCGGACACCAGAATATCAGCCCCAGCATTTT	CASSQDYRTPEYQPQHF
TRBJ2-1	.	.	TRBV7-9	TGTGCCAGCAGCGTTGGGGTGAGGGGCAGGGTGGGCAATGAGCAGTTCTTC	CASSVGVRGRVGNEQFF
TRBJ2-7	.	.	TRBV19	TGTGCCAGTAGTGGGACGGCCGGTTACTACGAGCAGTACTTC	CASSGTAGYYEQYF
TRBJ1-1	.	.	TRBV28	TGTGCCAGCAGTTTAACAAGGGGAGAAGCTTTCTTT	CASSLTRGEAFF
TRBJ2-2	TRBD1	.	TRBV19	TGTGCCAGTAGCCCTCGTAGGGACAGGGGAACCCTGTTCGACCCCGGGGAGCTGTTTTTT	CASSPRRDRGTLFDPGELFF
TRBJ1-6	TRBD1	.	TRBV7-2	TGTGCCAGCAGCCCTCGACCAATTACCGGGACAGATCATTCACCCCTCCACTTT	CASSPRPITGTDHSPLHF
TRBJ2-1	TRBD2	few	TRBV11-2	TGTGCCAGCAGCACCCGGACTAGCGGGAGGGGTGAGCAGTTCTTC	CASSTRTSGRGEQFF
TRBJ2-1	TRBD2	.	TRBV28	TGTGCCAGCGAGTATGTAGCGGGAGGGCCCGATGAGCAGTTCTTC	CASEYVAGGPDEQFF
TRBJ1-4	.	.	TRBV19	TGTGCCAGTAGTATGATTGGTGGGGTCGGCCCTAACGAAAAACTGTTTTTT	CASSMIGGVGPNEKLFF
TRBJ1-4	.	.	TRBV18	TGTGCCAGCTCACCACTCACTGTAGGGGGTTCAACTAATGAAAAACTGTTTTTT	CASSPLTVGGSTNEKLFF
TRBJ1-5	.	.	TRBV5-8	TGTGCCAGCAGCTTGGAAGGGTACCAGCCCCAGCATTTT	CASSLEGYQPQHF
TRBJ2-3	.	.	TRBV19	TGTGCCAGTAGTCCCTACCGAACGGCCACAGATACGCAGTATTTT	CASSPYRTATDTQYF
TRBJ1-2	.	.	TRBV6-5	TGTGCCAGCAGTTACCTTCGGGGAAGGAGCGGCTACACCTTC	CASSYLRGRSGYTF
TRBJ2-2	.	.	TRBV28	TGTGCCAGCAGTTTAGTCGGGGTTAACGGGGAGCTGTTTTTT	CASSLVGVNGELFF
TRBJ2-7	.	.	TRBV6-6	TGTGCCAGCAGTTCCCGCCAGGGAACCTACGAGCAGTACTTC	CASSSRQGTYEQYF
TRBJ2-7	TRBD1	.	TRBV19	TGTGCCAGTAGTGCCCAGCACAGGGGCCTTCCCCCGTACTACGAGCAGTACTTC	CASSAQHRGLPPYYEQYF
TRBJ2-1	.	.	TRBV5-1	TGCGCCAGCAGCTTGGTTGTTGGCTACAATGAGCAGTTCTTC	CASSLVVGYNEQFF
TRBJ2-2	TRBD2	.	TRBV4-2	TGTGCCAGCAGCCTTAGGGAGGGGACCGGGGAGCTGTTTTTT	CASSLREGTGELFF
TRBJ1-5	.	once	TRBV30	TGTGCCTGGAGGGGGCAGGCTAGCAATCAGCCCCAGCATTTT	CAWRGQASNQPQHF
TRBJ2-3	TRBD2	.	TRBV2	TGTGCCAGCAGTCCATTACTAGCGGGGCGCACAGATACGCAGTATTTT	CASSPLLAGRTDTQYF
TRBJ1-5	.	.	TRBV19	TGTGCCAGTAGTATATTAAGGGATCAGCCCCAGCATTTT	CASSILRDQPQHF
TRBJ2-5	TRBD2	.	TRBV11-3	TGTGCCAGCAGCTCGGGACTAGCGGTCCAAGAGACCCAGTACTTC	CASSSGLAVQETQYF
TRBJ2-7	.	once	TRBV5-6	TGTGCCAGCAGCCCAAACAGGCCCCGGGGGAACGAGCAGTACTTC	CASSPNRPRGNEQYF
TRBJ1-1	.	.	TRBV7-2	TGTGCCAGCAGCTTACTGGGGGCCACGAACACTGAAGCTTTCTTT	CASSLLGATNTEAFF
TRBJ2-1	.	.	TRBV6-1	TGTGCCAGCAGTGATATCCGGCAGTACAATGAGCAGTTCTTC	CASSDIRQYNEQFF
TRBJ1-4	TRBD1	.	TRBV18	TGTGCCAGCTCCCGAGGCGGACAGGGAGGAGAAAAACTGTTTTTT	CASSRGGQGGEKLFF
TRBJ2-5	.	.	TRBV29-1	TGCAGCGTCTCTGTAGGGCGGGTAGCCGAGACCCAGTACTTC	CSVSVGRVAETQYF
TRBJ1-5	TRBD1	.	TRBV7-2	TGTGCCAGCAGCGACAACAGGGGTCAGCAGCCCCAGCATTTT	CASSDNRGQQPQHF
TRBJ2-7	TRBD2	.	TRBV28	TGTGCCAGCAGATTTAGCGGGATCAGATACGAGCAGTACTTC	CASRFSGIRYEQYF
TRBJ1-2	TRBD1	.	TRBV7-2	TGTGCCAGCAGCTCATACCCCGGGACAGGTTCCAACTATGGCTACACCTTC	CASSSYPGTGSNYGYTF
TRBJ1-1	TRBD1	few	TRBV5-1	TGCGCCAGCAGCCCGGGACAGGGGATGAACACTGAAGCTTTCTTT	CASSPGQGMNTEAFF
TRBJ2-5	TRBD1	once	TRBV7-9	TGTGCCAGCAGCCCGGGGGACAGGGGGTTTCTGGAGACCCAGTACTTC	CASSPGDRGFLETQYF
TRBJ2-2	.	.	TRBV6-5	TGTGCCAGCAGTCGATCGCGGGACAGAATAGGGGAGCTGTTTTTT	CASSRSRDRIGELFF
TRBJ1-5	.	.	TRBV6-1	TGTGCCAGCAGCTACAGGAGTAGCAATCAGCCCCAGCATTTT	CASSYRSSNQPQHF
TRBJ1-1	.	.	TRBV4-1	TGCGCCAGCAGCCATCCTGCGGGATCATTTGAAGCTTTCTTT	CASSHPAGSFEAFF
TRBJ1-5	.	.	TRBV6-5	TGTGCCAGCAGCCCGGACAGAGGCACGTCCCAGCATTTT	CASSPDRGTSQHF
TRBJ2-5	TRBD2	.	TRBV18	TGTGCCAGCTCACCAGTCCCTAGCGGCCTCCAAGAGACCCAGTACTTC	CASSPVPSGLQETQYF
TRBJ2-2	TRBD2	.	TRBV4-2	TGTGCCAGCAGATCCAATGACGGGAGGGCCAAGGGCGGGGAGCTGTTTTTT	CASRSNDGRAKGGELFF
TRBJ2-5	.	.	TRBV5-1	TGCGCCAGCAGCTTGGTAGGGGAGGAGACCCAGTACTTC	CASSLVGEETQYF
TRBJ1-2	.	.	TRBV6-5	TGTGCCAGCAGCTGGGGCCCGGGGTCTTATGGCTACACCTTC	CASSWGPGSYGYTF
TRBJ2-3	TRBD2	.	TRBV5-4	TGTGCCAGCAGCCCGAAGACTAGCGGGGGTCTCAGGGATACGCAGTATTTT	CASSPKTSGGLRDTQYF
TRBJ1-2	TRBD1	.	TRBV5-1	TGCGCCAGCAGCTTGGCGGACAGGGCCTATGGCTACACCTTC	CASSLADRAYGYTF
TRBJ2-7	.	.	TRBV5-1	TGCGCCAGCAGCTTGCCCCAGGGCCAGGGCCCCTACGAGCAGTACTTC	CASSLPQGQGPYEQYF
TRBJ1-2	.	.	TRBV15	TGTGCCACCAGCAGAGATCGTGTCGTTGGGGGCTACACCTTC	CATSRDRVVGGYTF
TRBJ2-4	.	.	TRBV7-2	TGTGCCAGCAGCTCCGGGACCACCAAAAACATTCAGTACTTC	CASSSGTTKNIQYF
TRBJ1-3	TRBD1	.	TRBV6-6	TGTGCCAGCACCCGGAGAACGACAGGGTCAAGGAACACCATATATTTT	CASTRRTTGSRNTIYF
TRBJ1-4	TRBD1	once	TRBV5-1	TGCGCCAGCAGCCCGTCAGGGGGCCGGGAAAAACTGTTTTTT	CASSPSGGREKLFF
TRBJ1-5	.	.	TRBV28	TGTGCCAGCACCCAAGACCCCCTTAGCAATCAGCCCCAGCATTTT	CASTQDPLSNQPQHF
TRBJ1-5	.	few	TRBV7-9	TGTGCCAGCAGCTTATCGGGACACAATCAGCCCCAGCATTTT	CASSLSGHNQPQHF
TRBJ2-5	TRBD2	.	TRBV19	TGTGCCAGTAGTCGGACCGGGACTATCCTCGAGACCCAGTACTTC	CASSRTGTILETQYF
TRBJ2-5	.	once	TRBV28	TGTGCCAGCAGTGACAGTAAGAAAGAGACCCAGTACTTC	CASSDSKKETQYF